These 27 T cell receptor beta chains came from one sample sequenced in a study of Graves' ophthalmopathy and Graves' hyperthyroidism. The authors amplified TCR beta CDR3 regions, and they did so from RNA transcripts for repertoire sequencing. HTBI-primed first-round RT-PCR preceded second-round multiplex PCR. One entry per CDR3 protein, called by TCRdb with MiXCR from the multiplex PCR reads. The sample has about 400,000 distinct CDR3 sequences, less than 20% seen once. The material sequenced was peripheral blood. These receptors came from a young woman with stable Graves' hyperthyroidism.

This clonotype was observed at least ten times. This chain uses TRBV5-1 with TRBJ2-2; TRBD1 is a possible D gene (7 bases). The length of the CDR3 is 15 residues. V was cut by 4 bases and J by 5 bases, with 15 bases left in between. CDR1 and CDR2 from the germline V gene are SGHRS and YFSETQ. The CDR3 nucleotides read TGCGCCAGCAGCCAAAGGACAGGAGGGACCGGGGAGCTGTTTTTT. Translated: CASSQRTGGTGELFF.

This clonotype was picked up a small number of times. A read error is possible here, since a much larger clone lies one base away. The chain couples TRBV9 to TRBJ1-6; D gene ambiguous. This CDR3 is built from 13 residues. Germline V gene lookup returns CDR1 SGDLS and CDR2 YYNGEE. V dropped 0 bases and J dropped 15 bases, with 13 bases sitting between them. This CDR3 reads CASSVVGGPHLHF. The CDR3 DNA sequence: TGTGCCAGCAGCGTAGTGGGAGGGCCACACCTCCACTTT.

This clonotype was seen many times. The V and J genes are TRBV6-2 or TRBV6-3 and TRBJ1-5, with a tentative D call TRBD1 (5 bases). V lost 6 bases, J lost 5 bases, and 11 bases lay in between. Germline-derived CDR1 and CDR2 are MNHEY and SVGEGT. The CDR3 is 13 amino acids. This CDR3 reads CASRTDSHQPQHF. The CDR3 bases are TGTGCCAGCAGGACTGACAGCCATCAGCCCCAGCATTTT.

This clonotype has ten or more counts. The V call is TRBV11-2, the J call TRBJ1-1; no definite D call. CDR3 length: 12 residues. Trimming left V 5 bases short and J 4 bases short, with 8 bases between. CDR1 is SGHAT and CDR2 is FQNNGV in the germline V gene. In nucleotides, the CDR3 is TGTGCCAGCAGCCTCTATTTCACTGAAGCTTTCTTT. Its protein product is CASSLYFTEAFF. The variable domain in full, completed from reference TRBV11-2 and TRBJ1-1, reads EAGVAQSPRYKIIEKRQSVAFWCNPISGHATLYWYQQILGQGPKLLIQFQNNGVVDDSQLPKDRFSAERLKGVDSTLKIQPAKLEDSAVYLCASSLYFTEAFFGQGTRLTVV.

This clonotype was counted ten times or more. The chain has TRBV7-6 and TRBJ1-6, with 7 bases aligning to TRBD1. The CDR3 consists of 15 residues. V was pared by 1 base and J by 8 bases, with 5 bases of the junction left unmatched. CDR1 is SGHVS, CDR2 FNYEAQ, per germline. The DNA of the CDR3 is TGTGCCAGCAGCTTAGGGAACAGGGGAGATTCACCCCTCCACTTT. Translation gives CASSLGNRGDSPLHF.

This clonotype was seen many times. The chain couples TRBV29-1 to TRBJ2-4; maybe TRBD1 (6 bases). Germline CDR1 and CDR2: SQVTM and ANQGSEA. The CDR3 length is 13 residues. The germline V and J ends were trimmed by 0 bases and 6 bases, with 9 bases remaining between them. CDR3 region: CSVEDQGSNIQYF. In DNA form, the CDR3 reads TGCAGCGTTGAAGACCAGGGGTCAAACATTCAGTACTTC.

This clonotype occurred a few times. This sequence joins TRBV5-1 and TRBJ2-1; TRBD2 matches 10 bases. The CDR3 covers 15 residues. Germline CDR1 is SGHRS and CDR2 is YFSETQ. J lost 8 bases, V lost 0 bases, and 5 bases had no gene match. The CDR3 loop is CASSLALAGVDEQFF. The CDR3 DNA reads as TGCGCCAGCAGCTTGGCGCTAGCGGGGGTGGATGAGCAGTTCTTC.

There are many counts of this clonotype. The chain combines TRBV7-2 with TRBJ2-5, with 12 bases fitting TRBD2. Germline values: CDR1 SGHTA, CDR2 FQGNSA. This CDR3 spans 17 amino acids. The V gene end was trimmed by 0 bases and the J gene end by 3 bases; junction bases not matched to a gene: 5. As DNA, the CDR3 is TGTGCCAGCAGCTTAGCTGACAGACTAGCGGGGGAAGAGACCCAGTACTTC. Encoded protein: CASSLADRLAGEETQYF.

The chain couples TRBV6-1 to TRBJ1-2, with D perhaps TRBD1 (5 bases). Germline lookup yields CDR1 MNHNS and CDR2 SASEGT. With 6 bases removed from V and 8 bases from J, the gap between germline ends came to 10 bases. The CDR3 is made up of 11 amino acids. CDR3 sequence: CASSEGRGYTF. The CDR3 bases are TGTGCCAGCAGCGAGGGGAGGGGCTACACCTTC.

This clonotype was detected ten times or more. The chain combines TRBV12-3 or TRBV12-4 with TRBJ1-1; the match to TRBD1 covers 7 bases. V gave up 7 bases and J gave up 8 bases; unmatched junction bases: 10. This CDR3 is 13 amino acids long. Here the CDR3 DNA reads TGTGCCAGCAACCCCTCGACAGGGTGGGAAGCTTTCTTT. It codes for CASNPSTGWEAFF.

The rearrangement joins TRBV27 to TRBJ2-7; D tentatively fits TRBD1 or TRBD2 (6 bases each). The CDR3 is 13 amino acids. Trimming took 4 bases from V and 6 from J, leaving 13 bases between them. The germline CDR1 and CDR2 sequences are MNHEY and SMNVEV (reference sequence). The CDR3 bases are TGTGCCAGCAGTTCCAGAGGGGGGCGCGAGCAGTACTTC. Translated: CASSSRGGREQYF.

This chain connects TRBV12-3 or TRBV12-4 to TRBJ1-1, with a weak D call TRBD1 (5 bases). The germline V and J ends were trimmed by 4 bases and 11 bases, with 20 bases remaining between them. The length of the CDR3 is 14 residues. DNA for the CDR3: TGTGCCAGCAGTTCTCGGGACCGAGACAAGGACGCTTTCTTT. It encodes CASSSRDRDKDAFF.

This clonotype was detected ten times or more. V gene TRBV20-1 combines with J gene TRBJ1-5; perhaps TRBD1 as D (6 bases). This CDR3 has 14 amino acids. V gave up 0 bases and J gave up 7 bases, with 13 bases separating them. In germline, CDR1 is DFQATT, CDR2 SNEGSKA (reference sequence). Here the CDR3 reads CSARDAGGPQPQHF. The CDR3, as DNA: TGCAGTGCTAGAGATGCGGGGGGCCCCCAGCCCCAGCATTTT.

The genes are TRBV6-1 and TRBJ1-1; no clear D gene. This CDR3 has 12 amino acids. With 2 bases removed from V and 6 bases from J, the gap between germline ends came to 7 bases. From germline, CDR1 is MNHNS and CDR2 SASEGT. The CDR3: CASSETWPEAFF. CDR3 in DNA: TGTGCCAGCAGTGAAACGTGGCCTGAAGCTTTCTTT.

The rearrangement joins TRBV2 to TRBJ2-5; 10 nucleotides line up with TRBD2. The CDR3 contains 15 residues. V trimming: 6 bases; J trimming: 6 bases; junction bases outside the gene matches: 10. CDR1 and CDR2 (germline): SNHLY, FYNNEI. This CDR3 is CASRESGGAFQTQYF. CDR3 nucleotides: TGTGCCAGCAGGGAGAGCGGGGGGGCCTTTCAGACCCAGTACTTC.

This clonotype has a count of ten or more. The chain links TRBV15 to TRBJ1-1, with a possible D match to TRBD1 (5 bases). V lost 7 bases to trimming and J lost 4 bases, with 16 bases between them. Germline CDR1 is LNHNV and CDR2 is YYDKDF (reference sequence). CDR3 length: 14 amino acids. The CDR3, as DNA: TGTGCCACCACTCGGTCCAGGGTGGGCACTGAAGCTTTCTTT. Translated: CATTRSRVGTEAFF.

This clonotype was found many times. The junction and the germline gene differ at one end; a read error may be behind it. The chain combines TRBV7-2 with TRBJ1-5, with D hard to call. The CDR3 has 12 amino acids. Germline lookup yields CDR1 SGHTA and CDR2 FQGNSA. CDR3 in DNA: TGTGCCAGCAGCGGCAGGAATCACCCCCAGCATTTT. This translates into CASSGRNHPQHF. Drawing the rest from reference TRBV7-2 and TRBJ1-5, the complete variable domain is GAGVSQSPSNKVTEKGKDVELRCDPISGHTALYWYRQSLGQGLEFLIYFQGNSAPDKSGLPSDRFSAERTGGSVSTLTIQRTQQEDSAVYLCASSGRNHPQHFGDGTRLSIL.

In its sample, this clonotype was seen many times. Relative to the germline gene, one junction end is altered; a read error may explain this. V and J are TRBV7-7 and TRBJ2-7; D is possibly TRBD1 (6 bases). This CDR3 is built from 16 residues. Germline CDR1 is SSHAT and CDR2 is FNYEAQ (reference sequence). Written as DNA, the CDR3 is TGTGCTAGCAGCTTAGCCCCACAGGGACCGGGTGTGGAGCAGTACTTC. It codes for CASSLAPQGPGVEQYF.

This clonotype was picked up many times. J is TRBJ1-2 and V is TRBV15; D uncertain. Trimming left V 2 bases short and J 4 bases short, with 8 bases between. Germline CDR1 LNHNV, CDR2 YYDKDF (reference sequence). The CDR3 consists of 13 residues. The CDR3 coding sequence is TGTGCCACCAGCAGATCACAGTCCTATGGCTACACCTTC. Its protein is CATSRSQSYGYTF.

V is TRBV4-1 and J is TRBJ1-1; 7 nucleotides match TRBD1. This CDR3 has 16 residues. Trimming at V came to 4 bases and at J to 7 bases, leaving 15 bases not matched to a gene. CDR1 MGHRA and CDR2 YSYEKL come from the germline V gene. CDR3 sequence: CASSPQGDRRFIEAFF. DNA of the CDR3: TGCGCCAGCAGCCCCCAGGGGGACCGTAGATTTATTGAAGCTTTCTTT.

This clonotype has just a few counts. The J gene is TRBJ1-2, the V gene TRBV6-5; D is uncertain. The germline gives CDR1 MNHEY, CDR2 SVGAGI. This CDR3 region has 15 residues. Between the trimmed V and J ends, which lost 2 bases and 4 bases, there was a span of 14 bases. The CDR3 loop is CASSYQTPRGYGYTF. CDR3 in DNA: TGTGCCAGCAGTTACCAGACCCCCCGGGGCTATGGCTACACCTTC.

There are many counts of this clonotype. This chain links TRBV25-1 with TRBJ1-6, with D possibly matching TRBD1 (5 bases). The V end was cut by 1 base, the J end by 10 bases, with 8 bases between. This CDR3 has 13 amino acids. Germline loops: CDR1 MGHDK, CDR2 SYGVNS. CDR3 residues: CASSEFGGSPLHF. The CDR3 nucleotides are TGTGCCAGCAGTGAATTTGGGGGGTCACCCCTCCACTTT.

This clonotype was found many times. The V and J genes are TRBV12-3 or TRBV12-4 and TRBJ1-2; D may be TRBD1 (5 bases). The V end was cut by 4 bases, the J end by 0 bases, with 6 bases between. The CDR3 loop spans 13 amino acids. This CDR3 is CASSYRSNYGYTF. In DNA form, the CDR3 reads TGTGCCAGCAGTTACAGGTCTAACTATGGCTACACCTTC.

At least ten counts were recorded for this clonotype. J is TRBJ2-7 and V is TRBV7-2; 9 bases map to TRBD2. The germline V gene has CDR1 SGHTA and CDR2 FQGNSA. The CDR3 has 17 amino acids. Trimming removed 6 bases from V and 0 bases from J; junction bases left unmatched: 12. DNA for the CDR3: TGTGCCAGCAGTTCGTCTCTTCTAGCGGGATACTCCTACGAGCAGTACTTC. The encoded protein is CASSSSLLAGYSYEQYF.

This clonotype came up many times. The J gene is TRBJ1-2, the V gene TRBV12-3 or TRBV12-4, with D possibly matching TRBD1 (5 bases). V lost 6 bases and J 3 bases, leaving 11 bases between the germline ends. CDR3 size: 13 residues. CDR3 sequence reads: CASRATAYYGYTF. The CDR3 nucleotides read TGTGCCAGCAGGGCGACAGCTTACTATGGCTACACCTTC.

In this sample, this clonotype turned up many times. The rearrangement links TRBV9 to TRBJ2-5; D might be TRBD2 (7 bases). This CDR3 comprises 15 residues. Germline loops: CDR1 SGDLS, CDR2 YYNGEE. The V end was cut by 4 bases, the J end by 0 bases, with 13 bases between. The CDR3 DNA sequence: TGTGCCAGCAGCCCTTGGGGGGGCAACCAAGAGACCCAGTACTTC. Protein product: CASSPWGGNQETQYF.

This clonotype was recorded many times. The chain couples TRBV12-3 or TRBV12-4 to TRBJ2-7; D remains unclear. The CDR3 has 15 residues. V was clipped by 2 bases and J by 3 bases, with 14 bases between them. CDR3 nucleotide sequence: TGTGCCAGCAGTTTAAACTCCGGGCCCTTCTACGAGCAGTACTTC. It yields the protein CASSLNSGPFYEQYF.